This T cell receptor beta chain was captured in a study of blood T cell repertoires in COVID-19. The wider study: Material from acute and convalescent COVID-19 was sourced from the United States, Italy and Spain. PBMCs, B-cell-depleted T cells, or T cells provided the cDNA or gDNA that made up the material.

Authors' methods: Amplification of reference gene primers was used by the study to estimate nucleated cell counts. Sequencing used immunoSEQ multiplex PCR; TCRdb keeps in-frame clones, though not all of them. V, J and clone size are taken as reported in that table, and D and trimming were inferred from the DNA itself. This sample carries tens of thousands of clones, roughly 84% of them seen once, and the ten largest clones take 3.5%. Germline values: CDR1 LGHDT, CDR2 YNNKEL (reference sequence). This CDR3 has 16 residues. The V gene lost 4 bases and the J gene lost 0 bases, with 15 bases spanning the gap.

Sequencing was done on a sample of peripheral blood. V and J are TRBV3-1 (or the pseudogene TRBV3-2) and TRBJ1-2; no clear D gene. The receptor comes from a middle-aged man with acute or convalescent COVID-19. CDR3 protein: CASSPRRLLTNYGYTF. The DNA of the CDR3 is TGTGCCAGCAGCCCTCGGAGACTACTCACTAACTATGGCTACACCTTC.